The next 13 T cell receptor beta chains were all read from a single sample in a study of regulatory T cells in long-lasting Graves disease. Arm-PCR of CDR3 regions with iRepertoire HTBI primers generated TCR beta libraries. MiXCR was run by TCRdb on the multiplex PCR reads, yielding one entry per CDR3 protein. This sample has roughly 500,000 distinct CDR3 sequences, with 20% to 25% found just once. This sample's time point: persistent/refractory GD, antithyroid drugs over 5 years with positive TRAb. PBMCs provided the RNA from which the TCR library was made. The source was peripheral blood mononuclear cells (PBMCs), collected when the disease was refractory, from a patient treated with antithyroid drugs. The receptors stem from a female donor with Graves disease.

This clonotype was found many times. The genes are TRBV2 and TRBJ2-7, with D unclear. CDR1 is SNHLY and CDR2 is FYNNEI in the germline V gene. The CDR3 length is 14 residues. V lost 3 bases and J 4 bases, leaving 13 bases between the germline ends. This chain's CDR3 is CASSEQEQIYEQYF. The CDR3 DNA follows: TGTGCCAGCAGTGAGCAAGAACAGATATACGAGCAGTACTTC.

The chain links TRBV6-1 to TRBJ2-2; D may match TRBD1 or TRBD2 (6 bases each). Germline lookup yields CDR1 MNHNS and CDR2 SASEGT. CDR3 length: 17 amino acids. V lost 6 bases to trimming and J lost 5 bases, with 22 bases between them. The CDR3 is CASRRRGPGVGTGELFF. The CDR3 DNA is TGTGCCAGCAGAAGACGGGGGCCGGGAGTGGGGACCGGGGAGCTGTTTTTT.

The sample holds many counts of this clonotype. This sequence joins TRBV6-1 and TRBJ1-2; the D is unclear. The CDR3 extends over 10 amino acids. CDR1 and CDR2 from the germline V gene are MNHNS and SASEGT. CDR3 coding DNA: TGTGTCACCAGCGGGGTTAGCTACACCTTC. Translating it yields CVTSGVSYTF.

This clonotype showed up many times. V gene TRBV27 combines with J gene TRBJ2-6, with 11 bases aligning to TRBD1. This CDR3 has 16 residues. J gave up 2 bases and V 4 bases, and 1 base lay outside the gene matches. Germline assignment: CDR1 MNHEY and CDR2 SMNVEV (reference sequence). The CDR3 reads CASSWTGGAGANVLTF. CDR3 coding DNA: TGTGCCAGCAGTTGGACAGGGGGCGCTGGGGCCAACGTCCTGACTTTC.

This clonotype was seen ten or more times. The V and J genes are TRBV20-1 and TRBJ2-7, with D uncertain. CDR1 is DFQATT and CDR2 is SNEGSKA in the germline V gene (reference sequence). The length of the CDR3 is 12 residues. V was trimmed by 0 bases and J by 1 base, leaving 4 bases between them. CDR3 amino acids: CSARDRSYEQYF. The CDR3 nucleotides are TGCAGTGCTAGAGACAGATCCTACGAGCAGTACTTC.

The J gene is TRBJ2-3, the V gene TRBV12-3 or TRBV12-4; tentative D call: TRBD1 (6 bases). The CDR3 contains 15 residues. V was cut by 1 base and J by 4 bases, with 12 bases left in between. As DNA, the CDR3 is TGTGCCAGCAGTTTAGGGAATACAGGGTCAGATACGCAGTATTTT. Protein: CASSLGNTGSDTQYF.

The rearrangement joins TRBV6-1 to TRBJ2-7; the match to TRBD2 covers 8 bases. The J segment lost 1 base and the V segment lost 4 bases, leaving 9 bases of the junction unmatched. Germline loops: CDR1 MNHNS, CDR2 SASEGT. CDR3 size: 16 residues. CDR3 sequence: CASSAPGSGTSYEQYF. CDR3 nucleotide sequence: TGTGCCAGCAGTGCCCCGGGTAGCGGGACTTCCTACGAGCAGTACTTC.

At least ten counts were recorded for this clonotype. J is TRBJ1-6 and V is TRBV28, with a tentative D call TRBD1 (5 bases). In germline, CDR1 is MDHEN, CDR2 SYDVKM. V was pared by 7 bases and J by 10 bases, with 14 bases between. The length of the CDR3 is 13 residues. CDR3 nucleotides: TGTGCCAGCAATGGGGACTTTTCGTCACCCCTCCACTTT. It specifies CASNGDFSSPLHF.

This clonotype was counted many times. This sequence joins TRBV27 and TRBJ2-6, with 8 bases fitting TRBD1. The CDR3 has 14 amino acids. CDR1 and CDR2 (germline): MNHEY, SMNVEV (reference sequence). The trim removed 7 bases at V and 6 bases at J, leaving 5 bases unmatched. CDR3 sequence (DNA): TGTGCCAGCACCAAGGACAGGGAGGCCAACGTCCTGACTTTC. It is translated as CASTKDREANVLTF.

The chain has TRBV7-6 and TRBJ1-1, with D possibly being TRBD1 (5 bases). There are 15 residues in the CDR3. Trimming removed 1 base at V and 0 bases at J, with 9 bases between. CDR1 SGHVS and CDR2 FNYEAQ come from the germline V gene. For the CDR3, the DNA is TGTGCCAGCAGCTTAGGCGACAGTATGAACACTGAAGCTTTCTTT. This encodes CASSLGDSMNTEAFF. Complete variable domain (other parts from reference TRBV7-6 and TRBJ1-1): GAGVSQSPRYKVTKRGQDVALRCDPISGHVSLYWYRQALGQGPEFLTYFNYEAQQDKSGLPNDRFSAERPEGSISTLTIQRTEQRDSAMYRCASSLGDSMNTEAFFGQGTRLTVV.

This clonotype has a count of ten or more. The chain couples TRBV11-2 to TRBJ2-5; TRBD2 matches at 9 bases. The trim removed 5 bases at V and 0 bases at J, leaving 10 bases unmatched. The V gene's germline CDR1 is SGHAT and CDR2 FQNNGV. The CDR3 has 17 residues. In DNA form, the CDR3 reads TGTGCCAGCAGCCCCGGGTGGAGCGGGGGGTACCAAGAGACCCAGTACTTC. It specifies CASSPGWSGGYQETQYF.

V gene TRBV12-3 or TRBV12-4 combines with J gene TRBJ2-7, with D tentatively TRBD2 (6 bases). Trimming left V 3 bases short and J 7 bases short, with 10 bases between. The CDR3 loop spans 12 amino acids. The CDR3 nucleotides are TGTGCCAGCAGTTTGATAGGGAGGGAGCAGTACTTC. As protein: CASSLIGREQYF.

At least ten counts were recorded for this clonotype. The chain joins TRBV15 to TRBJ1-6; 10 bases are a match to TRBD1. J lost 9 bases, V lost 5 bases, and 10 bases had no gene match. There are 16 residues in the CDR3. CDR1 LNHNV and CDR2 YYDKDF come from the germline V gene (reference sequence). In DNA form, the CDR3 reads TGTGCCACCAGCGACCCAGACAGGGGGCAGGTTTCACCCCTCCACTTT. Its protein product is CATSDPDRGQVSPLHF.